The 10 T cell receptor beta chains in this list originate from one sample, sequenced in a study of blood T cell repertoires in COVID-19. Some clones are missing from TCRdb's copy, which holds only in-frame ones; the method was immunoSEQ multiplex PCR. The sample lists 110,000 to 150,000 clones; roughly 82% were seen once. Sequenced: peripheral blood. The receptors come from a man aged 80 or over with acute or convalescent COVID-19.

This CDR3 is CASSIGQGNEQFF. The CDR3 DNA follows: TGCGCCAGCAGCATAGGACAGGGAAATGAGCAGTTCTTC. This chain connects TRBV5-1 to TRBJ2-1, with 8 bases aligning to TRBD1. CDR1 SGHRS and CDR2 YFSETQ come from the germline V gene. The CDR3 extends over 13 amino acids. The V and J ends lost 4 bases and 7 bases, in that order; junction bases with no gene match: 4.

This chain uses TRBV5-4 with TRBJ2-7; 11 bases align to TRBD1. This CDR3 contains 15 residues. V was pared by 5 bases and J by 6 bases, with 10 bases of the junction left unmatched. Germline CDR1 is SGHNT and CDR2 is YYREEE (reference sequence). CDR3 sequence: CASSRDSDRGREQYF. CDR3 DNA: TGTGCCAGCAGTCGGGATTCGGACAGGGGGCGCGAGCAGTACTTC.

J is TRBJ1-6 and V is TRBV10-3, with D uncertain. V was cut by 2 bases and J by 10 bases, with 12 bases left in between. CDR3 length: 14 residues. Looked up from germline, CDR1 is ENHRY and CDR2 is SYGVKD. DNA for the CDR3: TGTGCCATCAGTGAGGCCGGTGACAACTCACCCCTCCACTTT. Protein sequence: CAISEAGDNSPLHF.

This clone was seen only once. This chain links TRBV24-1 with TRBJ2-7; TRBD1 agrees at 8 bases. V lost 6 bases and J lost 2; bases outside the gene matches: 5. There are 14 residues in the CDR3. From germline, CDR1 is KGHDR and CDR2 SFDVKD. Here the CDR3 reads CATSRTGRAYEQYF. The CDR3 coding sequence is TGTGCCACCAGTCGGACAGGGAGAGCCTACGAGCAGTACTTC.

The chain is built from TRBV7-2 and TRBJ2-5; TRBD2 agrees at 16 bases. The germline V gene encodes CDR1 SGHTA and CDR2 FQGNSA. Trimming at V came to 5 bases and at J to 9 bases, leaving 15 bases not matched to a gene. The CDR3 sequence is 18 residues long. The CDR3 sequence: CASSNHPGLAGGPWPQYF. The CDR3 DNA follows: TGTGCCAGCAGCAACCATCCGGGACTAGCGGGGGGGCCTTGGCCCCAGTACTTC.

The CDR3 sequence is CASSEPGQTNINTEAFF. CDR3 sequence (DNA): TGTGCCAGCAGTGAACCGGGACAGACGAACATCAACACTGAAGCTTTCTTT. The chain employs TRBV6-4 and TRBJ1-1; TRBD1 matches at 7 bases. Germline V CDR1 and CDR2: MRHNA, SNTAGT. This CDR3 has 17 amino acids. The ends lost 3 bases at V and 2 bases at J; junction bases unmatched: 12.

J is TRBJ2-1 and V is TRBV30, with 7 bases fitting TRBD2. Germline loops: CDR1 GTSNPN, CDR2 SVGIG (reference sequence). This CDR3 is built from 15 residues. V shed 5 bases, J shed 6 bases, and the junction held 13 bases outside the gene matches. In DNA, the CDR3 is TGTGCCTGGGTTGCGTCAGCGGGGATCGGCAATGAGCAGTTCTTC. Protein sequence: CAWVASAGIGNEQFF.

This CDR3 reads CASSPGGAPAEQYF. In DNA form, the CDR3 reads TGTGCCAGCAGCCCGGGGGGGGCGCCGGCCGAGCAGTACTTC. This chain uses TRBV13 with TRBJ2-7; 8 bases match TRBD2. The ends lost 5 bases at V and 6 bases at J; junction bases unmatched: 9. The germline gives CDR1 PRHDT, CDR2 FYEKMQ (reference sequence). The CDR3 sequence is 14 residues long.

The rearrangement joins TRBV5-1 to TRBJ2-5, with 9 positions matching TRBD1. This CDR3 comprises 21 residues. Germline V lookup: CDR1 SGHRS, CDR2 YFSETQ. V shed 4 bases, J shed 1 base, and the junction held 23 bases outside the gene matches. In nucleotides, the CDR3 is TGCGCCAGCAGCAGATACAGGGGGCGCAGGGGTCATGGTAATCTCCAAGAGACCCAGTACTTC. Protein product: CASSRYRGRRGHGNLQETQYF.

This chain joins TRBV2 and TRBJ2-3; 9 nucleotides align to TRBD1. J was trimmed by 8 bases and V by 8 bases; bases with no gene match: 8. This CDR3 has 13 residues. The germline V gene has CDR1 SNHLY and CDR2 FYNNEI. CDR3 sequence: CASFRGTGRTQYF. CDR3 nucleotide sequence: TGTGCCAGCTTTAGGGGGACAGGGCGTACGCAGTATTTT.